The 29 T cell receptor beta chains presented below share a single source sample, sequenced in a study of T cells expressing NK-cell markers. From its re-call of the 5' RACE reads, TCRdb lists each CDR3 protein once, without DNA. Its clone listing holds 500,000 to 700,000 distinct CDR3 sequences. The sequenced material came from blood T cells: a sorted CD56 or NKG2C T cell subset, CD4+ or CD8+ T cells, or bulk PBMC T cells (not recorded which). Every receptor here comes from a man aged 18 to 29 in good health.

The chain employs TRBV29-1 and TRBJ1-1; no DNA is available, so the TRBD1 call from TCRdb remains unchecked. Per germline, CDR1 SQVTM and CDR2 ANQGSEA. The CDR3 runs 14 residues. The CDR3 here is CSVLTGLRYTEAFF.

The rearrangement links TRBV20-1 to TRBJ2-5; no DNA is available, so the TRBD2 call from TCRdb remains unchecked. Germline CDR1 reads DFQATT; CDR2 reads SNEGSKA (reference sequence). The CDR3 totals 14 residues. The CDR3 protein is CSARGRESWKTQYF.

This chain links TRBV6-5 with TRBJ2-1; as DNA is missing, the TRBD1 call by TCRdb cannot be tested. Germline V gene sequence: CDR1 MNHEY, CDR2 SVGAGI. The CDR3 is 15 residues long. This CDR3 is CASSLDRSGYNEQFF.

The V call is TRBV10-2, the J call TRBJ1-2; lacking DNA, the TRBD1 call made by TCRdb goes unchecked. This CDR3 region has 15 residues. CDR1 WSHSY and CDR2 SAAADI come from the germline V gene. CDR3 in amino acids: CASSDPGTGSVGYTF.

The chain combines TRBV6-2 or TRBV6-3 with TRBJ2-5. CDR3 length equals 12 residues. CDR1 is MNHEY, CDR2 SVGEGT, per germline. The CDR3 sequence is CASSYAKETQYF.

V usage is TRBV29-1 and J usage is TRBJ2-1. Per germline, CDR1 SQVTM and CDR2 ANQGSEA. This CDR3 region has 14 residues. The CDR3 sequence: CSATPTSFYNEQFF.

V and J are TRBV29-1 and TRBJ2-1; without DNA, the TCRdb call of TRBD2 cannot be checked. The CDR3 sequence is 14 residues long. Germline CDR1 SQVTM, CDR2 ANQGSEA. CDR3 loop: CSALAGVTPNEQFF.

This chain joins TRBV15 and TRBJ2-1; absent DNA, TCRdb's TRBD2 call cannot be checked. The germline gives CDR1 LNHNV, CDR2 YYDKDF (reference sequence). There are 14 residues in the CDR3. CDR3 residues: CATSRDWTANEQFF.

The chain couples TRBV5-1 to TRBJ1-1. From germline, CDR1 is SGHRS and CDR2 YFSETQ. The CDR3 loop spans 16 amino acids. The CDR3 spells CASSLEGNGRNTEAFF.

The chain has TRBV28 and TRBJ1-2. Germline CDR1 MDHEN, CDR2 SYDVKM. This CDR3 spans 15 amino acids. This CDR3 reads CASSSLQVDNYGYTF.

The CDR3 spells CASSLGTWGRTDTQYF. This chain links TRBV7-2 with TRBJ2-3; TCRdb's D call, TRBD1, is unchecked because there is no DNA. Germline V gene sequence: CDR1 SGHTA, CDR2 FQGNSA. CDR3 length: 16 residues.

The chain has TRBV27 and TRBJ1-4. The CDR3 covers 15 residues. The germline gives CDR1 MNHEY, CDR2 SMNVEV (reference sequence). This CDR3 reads CASSPIEGSNEKLFF.

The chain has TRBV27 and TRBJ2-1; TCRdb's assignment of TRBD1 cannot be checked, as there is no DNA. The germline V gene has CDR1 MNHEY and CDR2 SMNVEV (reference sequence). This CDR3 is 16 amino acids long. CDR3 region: CASNSRPQGAYNEQFF.

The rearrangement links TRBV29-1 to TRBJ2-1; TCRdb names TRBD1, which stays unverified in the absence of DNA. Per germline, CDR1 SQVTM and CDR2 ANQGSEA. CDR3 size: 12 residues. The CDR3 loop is CSPITGQNEQFF.

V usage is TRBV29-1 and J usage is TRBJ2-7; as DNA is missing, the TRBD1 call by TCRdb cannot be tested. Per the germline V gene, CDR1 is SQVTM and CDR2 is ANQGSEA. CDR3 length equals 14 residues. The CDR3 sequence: CSVGGAGGIYEQYF.

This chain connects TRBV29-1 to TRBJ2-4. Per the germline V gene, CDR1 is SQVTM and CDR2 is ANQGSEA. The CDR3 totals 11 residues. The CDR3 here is CSVAGSDIQYF.

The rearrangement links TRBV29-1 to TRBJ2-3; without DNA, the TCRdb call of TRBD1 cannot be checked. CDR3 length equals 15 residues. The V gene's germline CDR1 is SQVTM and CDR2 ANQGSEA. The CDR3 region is CSVEGTGISTDTQYF.

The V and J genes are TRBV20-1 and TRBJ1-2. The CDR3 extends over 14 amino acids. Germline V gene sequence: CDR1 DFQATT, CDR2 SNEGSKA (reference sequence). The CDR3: CSAHTDGSSYGYTF.

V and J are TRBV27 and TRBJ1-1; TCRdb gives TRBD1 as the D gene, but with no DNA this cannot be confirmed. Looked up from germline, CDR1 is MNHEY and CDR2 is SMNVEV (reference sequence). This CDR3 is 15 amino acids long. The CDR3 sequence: CASSSPFQGWTEAFF.

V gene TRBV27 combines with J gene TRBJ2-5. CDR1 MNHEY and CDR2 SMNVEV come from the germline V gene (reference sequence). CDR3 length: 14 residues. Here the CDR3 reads CASSPDDGWETQYF.

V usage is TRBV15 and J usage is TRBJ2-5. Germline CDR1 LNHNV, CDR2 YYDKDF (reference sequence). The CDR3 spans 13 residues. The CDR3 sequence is CATGRSPQETQYF.

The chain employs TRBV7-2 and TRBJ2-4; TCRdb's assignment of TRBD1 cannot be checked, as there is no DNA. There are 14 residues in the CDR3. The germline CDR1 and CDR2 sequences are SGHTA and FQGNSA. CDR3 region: CASSRRGGGNIQYF.

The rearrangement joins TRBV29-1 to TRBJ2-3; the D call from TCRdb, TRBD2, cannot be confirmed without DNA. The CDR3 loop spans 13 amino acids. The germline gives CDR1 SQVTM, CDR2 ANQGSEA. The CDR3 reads CSVATGVADTQYF.

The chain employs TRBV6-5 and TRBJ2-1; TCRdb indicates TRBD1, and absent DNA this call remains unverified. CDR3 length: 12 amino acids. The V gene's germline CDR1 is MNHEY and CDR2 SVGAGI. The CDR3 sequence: CASSWGQGKQFF.

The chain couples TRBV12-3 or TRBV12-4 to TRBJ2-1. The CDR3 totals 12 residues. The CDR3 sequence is CASSSNSLEQFF.

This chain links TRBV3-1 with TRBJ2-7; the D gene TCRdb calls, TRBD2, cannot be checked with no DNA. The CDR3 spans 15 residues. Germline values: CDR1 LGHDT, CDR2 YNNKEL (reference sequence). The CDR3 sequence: CASSPSEGGSYEQYF.

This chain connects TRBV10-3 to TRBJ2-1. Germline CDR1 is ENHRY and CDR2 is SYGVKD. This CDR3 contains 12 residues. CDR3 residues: CAISESSVGQFF.

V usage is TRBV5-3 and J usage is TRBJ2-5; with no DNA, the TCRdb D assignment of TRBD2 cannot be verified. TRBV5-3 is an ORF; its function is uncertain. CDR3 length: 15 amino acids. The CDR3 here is CARSLGDLAKETQYF.

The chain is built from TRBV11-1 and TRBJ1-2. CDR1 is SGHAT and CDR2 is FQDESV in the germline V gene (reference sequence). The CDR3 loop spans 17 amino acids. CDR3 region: CASSLVGRTPSNYGYTF.